Following are 6 T cell receptor beta chains from one sample sequenced in a study of cytotoxic CD8 clonotypes in ibrutinib-treated CLL. Method: immunoSEQ multiplex PCR; TCRdb's copy keeps in-frame clones and lacks some. The table includes some 200,000 clones, around 72% detected once. The sample consisted of PBMCs, taken after 24 months of ibrutinib treatment. These receptors originate from a human donor with chronic lymphocytic leukemia.

This clone was counted a few times. The rearrangement joins TRBV27 to TRBJ1-1; no reliable D call. The germline V and J ends were trimmed by 4 bases and 5 bases, with 5 bases remaining between them. Germline CDR1 is MNHEY and CDR2 is SMNVEV (reference sequence). CDR3 length: 11 residues. CDR3 nucleotides: TGTGCCAGCAGTTACGGGACTGAAGCTTTCTTT. Translating it yields CASSYGTEAFF.

The chain uses TRBV29-1 and TRBJ1-3; weak D call: TRBD1 (5 bases). CDR3 size: 10 residues. Germline V gene lookup returns CDR1 SQVTM and CDR2 ANQGSEA. The CDR3 reads CRGPGNTIYF. CDR3 sequence (DNA): TGCAGGGGACCTGGAAACACCATATATTTT.

V is TRBV11-2 and J is TRBJ2-6, with D possibly TRBD2 on 5 matching bases. The V end lost 0 bases, the J end lost 2 bases, and 14 bases lay between the germline ends. The CDR3 is 18 residues long. CDR1 and CDR2 (germline): SGHAT, FQNNGV. The CDR3 spells CASSLDPAVGTGANVLTF. The DNA of the CDR3 is TGTGCCAGCAGCTTAGATCCGGCGGTCGGGACTGGGGCCAACGTCCTGACTTTC.

The chain is built from TRBV14 and TRBJ2-1; 8 nucleotides line up with TRBD1. Looked up from germline, CDR1 is SGHDN and CDR2 is FVKESK. CDR3 length equals 15 residues. V lost 4 bases, J lost 0 bases, and 2 bases stayed unmatched. The DNA for the CDR3 is TGTGCCAGCAGCCCCAGGGGGCACTCCTACAATGAGCAGTTCTTC. Its protein is CASSPRGHSYNEQFF.

The J gene is TRBJ1-4, the V gene TRBV4-1; D is uncertain. The V gene lost 0 bases and the J gene lost 0 bases, with 8 bases spanning the gap. CDR1 is MGHRA and CDR2 is YSYEKL in the germline V gene. The CDR3 runs 16 residues. The chain's CDR3 is CASSQDGFATNEKLFF. The CDR3 coding sequence is TGCGCCAGCAGCCAAGACGGATTTGCAACTAATGAAAAACTGTTTTTT.

The V and J genes are TRBV2 and TRBJ2-1, with 11 bases matching TRBD2. Losses at the gene ends were 6 bases for V and 1 base for J; bases not matched to a gene: 5. Germline V gives CDR1 SNHLY, CDR2 FYNNEI. The CDR3 consists of 16 residues. In DNA, the CDR3 is TGTGCCAGCAGAGCAAGGACTAGCGGGTCCTACAATGAGCAGTTCTTC. As protein: CASRARTSGSYNEQFF.